The entry below gives a single T cell receptor (beta chain) sequence along with its context. Its target is not known. This record comes from a study of cytomegalovirus exposure and HLA in healthy donors. Overall study findings and caveats: Reportedly, TCR beta sequences accurately predicted HLA-A and HLA-B alleles in most subjects.

Germline assignment: CDR1 LNHDA and CDR2 SQIVND (reference sequence). The CDR3 has 14 amino acids. The ends were cut back, 4 bases at V and 5 bases at J, with 11 bases in the middle. The primer mix had 60 Vbeta and 13 Jbeta primers. The method was immunoSEQ multiplex PCR; TCRdb's version includes in-frame clones alone and lacks a portion of them. The data contain 150,000 to 170,000 clones, 70% to 85% of them singletons. The source of this sequence is a man younger than 40 in good health and CMV-seronegative. The specimen was PBMCs. The rearrangement uses TRBV19 and TRBJ2-2; D is uncertain. CDR3 sequence reads: CASSTNPGTGELFF. CDR3 DNA: TGTGCCAGTAGTACTAACCCCGGGACCGGGGAGCTGTTTTTT.